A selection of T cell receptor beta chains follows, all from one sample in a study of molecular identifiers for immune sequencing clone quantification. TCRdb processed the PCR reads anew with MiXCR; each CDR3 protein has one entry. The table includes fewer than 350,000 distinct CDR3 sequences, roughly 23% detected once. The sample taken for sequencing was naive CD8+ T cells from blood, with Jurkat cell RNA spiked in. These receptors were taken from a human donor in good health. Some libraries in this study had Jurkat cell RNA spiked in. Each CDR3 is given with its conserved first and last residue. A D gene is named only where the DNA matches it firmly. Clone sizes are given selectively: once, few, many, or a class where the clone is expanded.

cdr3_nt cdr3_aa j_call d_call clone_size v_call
TGTGCCAGCAGCCCGGGACAGGGAGGAGAGACCCAGTACTTC CASSPGQGGETQYF TRBJ2-5 TRBD1 NA TRBV7-9
TGTGCCAGCAGCTCCGGAGAACGACTAGCCTCCTACAATGAGCAGTTCTTC CASSSGERLASYNEQFF TRBJ2-1 TRBD2 many TRBV7-9
TGTGCCAGCAGCACAAAGCGGACACCACTCAAACAGCCCCAGCATTTT CASSTKRTPLKQPQHF TRBJ1-5 NA NA TRBV5-6
TGTGCCAGTAGTATAGGAGGCAGGGGCGCACCAAACATTCAGTACTTC CASSIGGRGAPNIQYF TRBJ2-4 NA many TRBV19
TGTGCCAGCAGTCCCTCCGGAGTAGGCGAGCAGCACTTC CASSPSGVGEQHF TRBJ2-7 NA once TRBV27
TGCGCCAGCAGCACCCCGGACAGGGGGTGGGACGAGCAGTACTTC CASSTPDRGWDEQYF TRBJ2-7 TRBD1 many TRBV5-1
TGTGCCAGCAGTTACTCGACTCAACGACCGGACCTCTCTGGGGCCAACGTCCTGACTTTC CASSYSTQRPDLSGANVLTF TRBJ2-6 NA few TRBV6-2/TRBV6-3
TGCGCCAGCAGCCACCCGGGATCCCAAGAGACCCAGTACTTC CASSHPGSQETQYF TRBJ2-5 NA many TRBV5-1
TGTGCCAGCAGCTCCACTAGCGGAACCACAGATACGCAGTATTTT CASSSTSGTTDTQYF TRBJ2-3 TRBD2 many TRBV7-9
TGTGCCAGCAGTTTGGCGGGGCCTGGGGCCAACGTCCTGACTTTC CASSLAGPGANVLTF TRBJ2-6 NA many TRBV27
TGTGCCTGGAGTGTAACTAGCGGGAGTCGGGACGACTACAATGAGCGGTTCTTC CAWSVTSGSRDDYNERFF TRBJ2-1 TRBD2 NA TRBV30
TGCAGCGTTTCCTCAGGGGGTACGAACACTGAAGCTTTCTTT CSVSSGGTNTEAFF TRBJ1-1 TRBD1 few TRBV29-1
TGTGCCAGCAGCTTGACAGCCGGGATAGCTTTCTTT CASSLTAGIAFF TRBJ1-1 NA many TRBV5-6
TGTGCCAGCAGCTTAGGCCTACAGGGCGGAACTGAAGCTTTCTTT CASSLGLQGGTEAFF TRBJ1-1 NA many TRBV13
TGTGCCAGCAGTTTAGCCTGGGATAAAGGGTTGAACACTGAAGCTTTCTTT CASSLAWDKGLNTEAFF TRBJ1-1 NA few TRBV12-3/TRBV12-4
TGCGCCAGCAGCCAAGTGCACAGGGAGTACGAGCAGTACTTC CASSQVHREYEQYF TRBJ2-7 NA many TRBV4-3
TGTGCCAGCAGTGAAGTACTAGCGGGGTACAATGAGCAGTTCTTC CASSEVLAGYNEQFF TRBJ2-1 TRBD2 many TRBV6-1
TGTGCCAGCAGCTTAAACGCGGTGGACACTGAAGCTTTCTTT CASSLNAVDTEAFF TRBJ1-1 NA many TRBV7-6
TGCAGTGCTAGGTCCTCTTTAACCTACGAGCAGTACTTC CSARSSLTYEQYF TRBJ2-7 NA many TRBV20-1
TGCGCCAGCAGCCACCACAGGGGAATCCAAGAGACCCAGTACTTC CASSHHRGIQETQYF TRBJ2-5 TRBD1 many TRBV4-3
TGCGCCAGCAGCCAAGATATGGGTAAGAACACTGAAGCTTTCTTT CASSQDMGKNTEAFF TRBJ1-1 NA many TRBV4-3
TGTGCCATCAGTGGGACTAGCGGGAGCGACCATATCCAAGAGACCCAGTACTTC CAISGTSGSDHIQETQYF TRBJ2-5 TRBD2 NA TRBV10-3
TGTGCCAGCAGCTTGCCCTCCATGAACACTGAAGCTTTCTTT CASSLPSMNTEAFF TRBJ1-1 NA many TRBV7-8
TGTGCCAGCAGCTCCAGCCTCAATCAGCCCCAGCATTTT CASSSSLNQPQHF TRBJ1-5 NA many TRBV11-2
TGTGCCAGCAGCTTAGCAGAGGGGGCAGGTTCACCCCTCCACTTT CASSLAEGAGSPLHF TRBJ1-6 TRBD1 NA TRBV7-8
TGTGCCAGCGCAGTGGGGGGACAGGGGCCAGATACGCAGTATTTT CASAVGGQGPDTQYF TRBJ2-3 TRBD1 NA TRBV28
TGTGCCAGCAGTCACGGGACTAGCGGGAGGTACAATGAGCAGTTCTTC CASSHGTSGRYNEQFF TRBJ2-1 TRBD2 NA TRBV6-2/TRBV6-3
TGTGCCAGCAGTCTACTTCCAGGGGCCACTAATGAAAAACTGTTTTTT CASSLLPGATNEKLFF TRBJ1-4 NA many TRBV27
TGTGCCAGCAGCTCCCTGGTCAGGGCCACAGATACGCAGTATTTT CASSSLVRATDTQYF TRBJ2-3 NA many TRBV7-9
TGTGCCAGCAGTTTAGGACTAGCGCAGAGCAATGAGCAGTTCTTC CASSLGLAQSNEQFF TRBJ2-1 TRBD2 many TRBV12-3/TRBV12-4
TGTGCCAGCAGTTTTCCAAATCATGGACAACCTAACTATGGCTACACCTTC CASSFPNHGQPNYGYTF TRBJ1-2 NA many TRBV12-3/TRBV12-4
TGCGCCAGCAGCCCGGCAGGTCTCGAAACTAGCGCGGCCTACGAGCAGTACTTC CASSPAGLETSAAYEQYF TRBJ2-7 TRBD2 NA TRBV4-1
TGCAGTGCTAGAATCGCCGGAGAATACGGTGGCTACACCTTC CSARIAGEYGGYTF TRBJ1-2 NA many TRBV20-1
TGTGCTAGTGCCTTGTACGGGATTAACACCGGGGAGCTGGTTTTT CASALYGINTGELVF TRBJ2-2 NA NA TRBV12-5
TGTGCCAGCAGCCGCGATATTAAGACTAGCGGACCCACAGATACGCAGTATTTT CASSRDIKTSGPTDTQYF TRBJ2-3 TRBD2 NA TRBV7-6
TGTGCCAGCAGCTCCAGCGGGAGGGCTCTGTACGAGCAGTACTTC CASSSSGRALYEQYF TRBJ2-7 TRBD2 many TRBV28
TGTGCCTGGAGTGTGCGGAGGGGACTAGAGGTTGAGCAGTTCTTC CAWSVRRGLEVEQFF TRBJ2-1 TRBD2 NA TRBV30
TGTGCCAGCAGCTTGGGGAGCTCCTATAATTCACCCCTCCACTTT CASSLGSSYNSPLHF TRBJ1-6 NA many TRBV27
TGTGCCAGTATGGCGGGGGGATACACAGATACGCAGTATTTT CASMAGGYTDTQYF TRBJ2-3 TRBD2 NA TRBV19